Sequencing of this TCR beta chain was carried out in a study of T-cell reconstitution after alpha-beta-depleted transplantation in children. General study findings and limits: Roughly two months post-transplant, alpha-beta T cells reportedly originated from several hundred graft clones that had expanded.

Per the germline V gene, CDR1 is SEHNR and CDR2 is FQNEAQ (reference sequence). The CDR3 is 15 amino acids. V trimming: 5 bases; J trimming: 2 bases; junction bases outside the gene matches: 8. A library of TCRbeta sequences, prepared with unique molecular identifiers, was generated. TCRdb reprocessed the PCR reads via MiXCR and lists one record per CDR3 protein. The sample lists about 470,000 distinct CDR3 sequences, around two fifths occurring once. This clonotype occurred once. Its antigen is still unknown. V is TRBV7-9 and J is TRBJ2-7; TRBD1 matches at 8 bases. The sample was PBMCs, taken before TCRalphabeta/CD19-depleted stem cell transplant. This clonotype originated in a girl aged 2 to 10 with aplastic anemia, due to receive a stem cell transplant. Here the CDR3 reads CASSTIDRGTYEQYF. CDR3 DNA: TGTGCCAGCAGCACCATCGACAGGGGAACCTACGAGCAGTACTTC. Complete variable domain (other parts from reference TRBV7-9 and TRBJ2-7): DTGVSQNPRHKITKRGQNVTFRCDPISEHNRLYWYRQTLGQGPEFLTYFQNEAQLEKSRLLSDRFSAERPKGSFSTLEIQRTEQGDSAMYLCASSTIDRGTYEQYFGPGTRLTVT.